A single sample gave rise to the 17 T cell receptor beta chains below, sequenced in a study of identical twins. Via MiXCR, TCRdb re-called the 5' RACE reads, giving one row per CDR3 protein. The data show a few hundred thousand distinct CDR3 sequences, with 18% seen just once and around 12% held by the top ten. Sequenced material: naive T cells sorted from blood. These receptors were obtained from a man in his forties or fifties in good health.

The chain joins TRBV20-1 to TRBJ2-2; D is unresolved. The CDR3 contains 14 residues. The V end lost 1 base, the J end lost 5 bases, and 11 bases lay between the germline ends. Germline CDR1 is DFQATT and CDR2 is SNEGSKA (reference sequence). CDR3 protein: CSARVADTTGELFF. The CDR3 region has the DNA TGCAGTGCTAGAGTGGCGGATACTACCGGGGAGCTGTTTTTT.

This clonotype was seen once. V usage is TRBV2 and J usage is TRBJ2-7; TRBD1 might be the D (6 bases). There are 13 residues in the CDR3. Germline values: CDR1 SNHLY, CDR2 FYNNEI. V lost 6 bases and J lost 5, with 14 bases in between. The CDR3, as DNA: TGTGCCAGCAGAGAAACAGGGTTGCACGAGCAGTACTTC. Encoded protein: CASRETGLHEQYF.

The sample holds a few counts of this clonotype. DNA for the CDR3: TGTGCCAGCAACTCTAACAGGGGAAACAGATACGAGCAGTACTTC. It translates to CASNSNRGNRYEQYF. This chain connects TRBV5-5 to TRBJ2-7, with 7 bases that match TRBD1. The V gene's germline CDR1 is SGHKS and CDR2 YYEKEE (reference sequence). This CDR3 spans 15 amino acids. Trimming took 6 bases from V and 4 from J; bases not matched to a gene: 13. Using reference TRBV5-5 and TRBJ2-7 for the parts outside the CDR3, the full variable domain is DAGVTQSPTHLIKTRGQQVTLRCSPISGHKSVSWYQQVLGQGPQFIFQYYEKEERGRGNFPDRFSARQFPNYSSELNVNALLLGDSALYLCASNSNRGNRYEQYFGPGTRLTVT.

This clonotype was seen a few times. The chain combines TRBV10-3 with TRBJ1-1; 10 nucleotides align to TRBD1. The V and J ends lost 8 bases and 2 bases, in that order; junction bases with no gene match: 8. CDR1 ENHRY and CDR2 SYGVKD come from the germline V gene. CDR3 length: 15 residues. The CDR3 is CAISSWDRGNTEAFF. The CDR3 nucleotides are TGTGCCATCTCTTCGTGGGACAGGGGAAACACTGAAGCTTTCTTT.

This clonotype was seen a few times. The genes are TRBV20-1 and TRBJ2-1, with 13 nucleotides matching TRBD2. This CDR3 comprises 17 residues. Looked up from germline, CDR1 is DFQATT and CDR2 is SNEGSKA (reference sequence). Trimming at V came to 7 bases and at J to 5 bases, leaving 14 bases not matched to a gene. CDR3 in amino acids: CSGKGLAGRLDHNEQFF. The CDR3 DNA reads as TGCAGTGGTAAGGGACTAGCGGGACGCCTTGACCACAATGAGCAGTTCTTC.

This clonotype was counted a few times. The rearrangement joins TRBV14 to TRBJ2-7, with D hard to call. Trimming removed 1 base from V and 6 bases from J, with 4 bases in between. This CDR3 spans 11 amino acids. CDR1 SGHDN and CDR2 FVKESK come from the germline V gene. CDR3 DNA sequence: TGTGCCAGCAGCCAAGTTAGCGAGCAGTACTTC. Encoded protein: CASSQVSEQYF.

The rearrangement joins TRBV7-2 to TRBJ2-1, with 11 bases lining up with TRBD2. The CDR3 is 15 residues long. The J segment lost 6 bases and the V segment lost 5 bases, leaving 6 bases of the junction unmatched. Germline V gene sequence: CDR1 SGHTA, CDR2 FQGNSA. Here the CDR3 reads CASSPAGTSGNEQFF. Here the CDR3 DNA reads TGTGCCAGCAGCCCAGCCGGGACTAGCGGCAATGAGCAGTTCTTC.

The CDR3, as DNA: TGTGCCAGCAGTTTAGCCGAAGACAGGGAAAAACTGTTTTTT. Translating gives CASSLAEDREKLFF. The gene calls are TRBV12-3 or TRBV12-4 and TRBJ1-4, with D maybe TRBD1 (6 bases). The length of the CDR3 is 14 residues. Trimming removed 0 bases at V and 8 bases at J, with 10 bases between.

This clonotype showed up just a few times. This chain joins TRBV15 and TRBJ2-2; D is undetermined. The V end was cut by 0 bases, the J end by 5 bases, with 10 bases between. This CDR3 has 15 amino acids. The germline CDR1 and CDR2 sequences are LNHNV and YYDKDF (reference sequence). In DNA form, the CDR3 reads TGTGCCACCAGCAGAGATCTACAGACTACCGGGGAGCTGTTTTTT. Its protein product is CATSRDLQTTGELFF.

V usage is TRBV27 and J usage is TRBJ2-7; D remains unclear. The CDR3 extends over 13 amino acids. Germline-derived CDR1 and CDR2 are MNHEY and SMNVEV (reference sequence). V was pared by 5 bases and J by 1 base, with 9 bases between. CDR3 bases: TGTGCCAGCAGTCTGATGGGGTCCTACGAGCAGTACTTC. Its translation: CASSLMGSYEQYF.

J is TRBJ1-1 and V is TRBV12-3 or TRBV12-4; D not certain. V lost 7 bases, J lost 0 bases, and 6 bases lay in between. The CDR3 length is 12 residues. CDR3 residues: CASIGVNTEAFF. In nucleotides, the CDR3 is TGTGCCAGCATCGGAGTGAACACTGAAGCTTTCTTT.

This clonotype was seen a few times. J is TRBJ1-6 and V is TRBV12-3 or TRBV12-4; 8 bases align to TRBD1. V shed 2 bases and J 10 bases; nucleotides not matched to a gene: 4. The CDR3 contains 14 residues. The CDR3 protein is CASSLRQGASPLHF. The CDR3 DNA reads TGTGCCAGCAGTTTACGGCAGGGGGCCTCACCCCTCCACTTT.

This clonotype was counted a few times. The rearrangement joins TRBV12-3 or TRBV12-4 to TRBJ1-2, with D unresolved. Between the trimmed V and J ends, which lost 3 bases and 7 bases, there was a span of 9 bases. The CDR3 runs to 12 residues. CDR3 bases: TGTGCCAGCAGTTTCGACGCTATTGGCTACACCTTC. Translated, it gives CASSFDAIGYTF.

The chain is built from TRBV5-1 and TRBJ2-5, with 7 bases that match TRBD1. This CDR3 is 14 amino acids long. V lost 4 bases, J lost 5 bases, and 8 bases stayed unmatched. CDR1 and CDR2 from the germline V gene are SGHRS and YFSETQ. The chain's CDR3 is CASSATGDAETQYF. The DNA of the CDR3 is TGCGCCAGCAGCGCAACAGGGGATGCGGAGACCCAGTACTTC.

This sequence joins TRBV12-3 or TRBV12-4 and TRBJ2-1, with 12 bases matching TRBD2. This CDR3 has 16 amino acids. V gave up 5 bases and J gave up 4 bases; unmatched junction bases: 6. The DNA of the CDR3 is TGTGCCAGCAGTCTCCCCGGACTAGCGGGGTACAATGAGCAGTTCTTC. Protein product: CASSLPGLAGYNEQFF.

The CDR3 DNA sequence: TGTGCCAGCAGCTTTCCCCCTCGCGGCAATGAGCAGTTCTTC. Amino acids: CASSFPPRGNEQFF. This chain joins TRBV7-2 and TRBJ2-1; no definite D call. CDR1 is SGHTA and CDR2 is FQGNSA in the germline V gene. V lost 3 bases, J lost 6 bases, and 12 bases lay in between. This CDR3 is built from 14 residues.

The genes are TRBV27 and TRBJ1-2; D unclear. CDR1 is MNHEY, CDR2 SMNVEV, per germline (reference sequence). V dropped 7 bases and J dropped 2 bases, with 5 bases sitting between them. The CDR3 contains 11 residues. This chain's CDR3 is CASTLNYGYTF. The CDR3 DNA reads TGTGCCAGCACTCTGAACTATGGCTACACCTTC.